These T cell receptor beta chains were read from a single sample in a study of control samples from healthy donors and cancer patients. Here immunoSEQ multiplex PCR was the method, and the copy in TCRdb shows in-frame clones only, minus some. The profile shows about 270,000 clones, about 80% of them singletons. The sample consisted of PBMCs. The receptors stem from a woman aged 60-70 years with lung cancer. Each CDR3 is given with its conserved first and last residue. Each record gives: D gene, clone size, V gene, J gene, CDR3 protein, CDR3 DNA. The D gene is left open where the match is weak. A clone size is listed for some rows: how often the clone was seen (once, few, many), or a class if it is expanded.

-	-	TRBV27	TRBJ2-2	CASSLLGSVTGELFF	TGTGCCAGCAGTTTACTAGGGAGCGTCACCGGGGAGCTGTTTTTT
TRBD1	-	TRBV3-1/TRBV3-2	TRBJ2-7	CASSPRDSSYEQYF	TGTGCCAGCAGCCCACGGGACAGTTCCTACGAGCAGTACTTC
-	-	TRBV12-5	TRBJ1-1	CASGNDIYTEAFF	TGTGCTAGTGGCAATGACATCTACACTGAAGCTTTCTTT
TRBD1	-	TRBV5-1	TRBJ2-5	CASSLFTGEETQYF	TGCGCCAGCAGCTTGTTTACAGGGGAAGAGACCCAGTACTTC
-	-	TRBV5-4	TRBJ2-1	CASSTEDYAEGNEQFF	TGTGCCAGCAGCACCGAGGACTACGCTGAGGGCAATGAGCAGTTCTTC
-	-	TRBV7-7	TRBJ1-3	CASSRGAGIGNTIYF	TGTGCTAGCAGCAGAGGGGCAGGGATCGGAAACACCATATATTTT
TRBD2	few	TRBV4-1	TRBJ2-3	CASSQEERGGRDTQYF	TGCGCCAGCAGCCAAGAGGAGCGGGGGGGTCGAGATACGCAGTATTTT
-	-	TRBV27	TRBJ2-2	CASSLRRGRESNTGELFF	TGTGCCAGCAGTTTACGGAGGGGACGGGAGTCGAACACCGGGGAGCTGTTTTTT
-	once	TRBV20-1	TRBJ2-1	CSASNNEQFF	TGCAGTGCGTCTAACAATGAGCAGTTCTTC
TRBD1	-	TRBV12-3/TRBV12-4	TRBJ2-7	CASSFAGGEQYF	TGTGCCAGCAGTTTCGCAGGGGGCGAGCAGTACTTC
-	few	TRBV4-1	TRBJ1-6	CASSQNRVLSPLHF	TGCGCCAGCAGCCAGAACAGGGTTTTGTCACCCCTCCACTTT
TRBD2	-	TRBV30	TRBJ2-2	CAWSATFGTSGSVTGELFF	TGTGCCTGGAGTGCCACCTTCGGGACTAGCGGGAGCGTCACCGGGGAGCTGTTTTTT
-	-	TRBV6-5	TRBJ2-7	CASSSEAGEQYF	TGTGCCAGCAGCTCGGAGGCGGGGGAGCAGTACTTC
-	-	TRBV14	TRBJ2-3	CASSQVDTQYF	TGTGCCAGCAGCCAAGTAGATACGCAGTATTTT
-	-	TRBV19	TRBJ2-1	CASSLLQSYNEQFF	TGTGCCAGTAGTTTGCTACAGTCCTACAATGAGCAGTTCTTC
-	once	TRBV2	TRBJ2-6	CATHSGANVLTF	TGTGCCACCCACTCTGGGGCCAACGTCCTGACTTTC
TRBD1	-	TRBV7-6	TRBJ2-1	CASSLTLTGSHEQFF	TGTGCCAGCAGCCTAACCCTGACAGGGTCCCATGAGCAGTTCTTC
-	few	TRBV5-6	TRBJ1-2	CASSLASVGYTF	TGTGCCAGCAGCTTGGCCTCAGTGGGCTACACCTTC
TRBD1	-	TRBV6-5	TRBJ2-7	CASSTGDYEQYF	TGTGCCAGCAGTACAGGGGACTACGAGCAGTACTTC
TRBD1	-	TRBV7-2	TRBJ2-7	CASSSDRGEYEQYF	TGTGCCAGCAGCTCGGACAGGGGGGAATACGAGCAGTACTTC
-	-	TRBV20-1	TRBJ1-1	CSARDNTEAFF	TGCAGTGCTAGAGACAACACTGAAGCTTTCTTT
TRBD1	-	TRBV19	TRBJ2-7	CASRRGQGEYYEQYF	TGTGCCAGTCGTCGGGGACAGGGGGAGTACTACGAGCAGTACTTC
-	-	TRBV3-1/TRBV3-2	TRBJ2-3	CASSQVRGWETTDTQYF	TGTGCCAGCAGCCAAGTGAGAGGGTGGGAGACCACAGATACGCAGTATTTT
-	once	TRBV18	TRBJ1-1	CASSPTQNTEAFF	TGTGCCAGCTCACCGACACAGAACACTGAAGCTTTCTTT
-	once	TRBV7-2	TRBJ1-4	CASSVRQSLNEKLFF	TGTGCCAGCAGCGTTAGACAGTCCCTTAATGAAAAACTGTTTTTT
-	once	TRBV7-6	TRBJ1-5	CASMPLAFGVGDQPQHF	TGTGCCAGCATGCCACTCGCGTTCGGGGTCGGGGATCAGCCCCAGCATTTT
TRBD1	-	TRBV11-2	TRBJ1-4	CASGVGQGDGEKLFF	TGTGCCAGCGGAGTGGGACAGGGGGACGGGGAAAAACTGTTTTTT
-	-	TRBV3-1/TRBV3-2	TRBJ1-4	CASSQDWGTLGEKLFF	TGTGCCAGCAGCCAAGATTGGGGGACCCTGGGAGAAAAACTGTTTTTT
-	-	TRBV21-1	TRBJ1-5	CASSSPIGPLNQPQHF	TGTGCCAGCAGCAGCCCAATTGGACCTCTCAATCAGCCCCAGCATTTT
-	-	TRBV30	TRBJ1-1	CASYLGTVNTEAFF	TGTGCCTCTTACCTCGGTACGGTGAACACTGAAGCTTTCTTT
-	-	TRBV18	TRBJ1-3	CASSPWTGTGNTIYF	TGTGCCAGCTCCCCTTGGACGGGTACTGGAAACACCATATATTTT
TRBD1	-	TRBV28	TRBJ1-4	CASTPQGEGGKLFF	TGTGCCAGCACTCCTCAGGGGGAAGGAGGAAAACTGTTTTTT
TRBD1	-	TRBV18	TRBJ2-2	CASSRTTGAGELFF	TGTGCCAGCTCACGGACGACAGGGGCCGGGGAGCTGTTTTTT
-	-	TRBV5-5	TRBJ2-3	CASSLADNTDTQYF	TGTGCCAGCAGCTTGGCCGATAACACAGATACGCAGTATTTT
-	-	TRBV7-9	TRBJ2-5	CASSLEWGSGTETQYF	TGTGCCAGCAGCTTAGAGTGGGGGTCAGGTACCGAGACCCAGTACTTC
-	-	TRBV5-1	TRBJ1-4	CASSVGRSNEKLFF	TGCGCCAGCAGCGTGGGACGGTCTAATGAAAAACTGTTTTTT
-	-	TRBV5-5	TRBJ1-2	CASSLAVAGYGYTF	TGTGCCAGCAGCTTGGCCGTGGCAGGGTATGGCTACACCTTC
-	-	TRBV7-9	TRBJ2-3	CASSQTSSDTQYF	TGTGCCAGCAGTCAGACTAGTTCCGATACGCAGTATTTT
-	-	TRBV4-1	TRBJ2-7	CASSQAPGSYEQYF	TGCGCCAGCAGCCAAGCCCCGGGTTCCTACGAGCAGTACTTC
TRBD1	-	TRBV9	TRBJ1-2	CASSEGTGHYGYTF	TGTGCCAGCAGCGAGGGGACAGGGCACTATGGCTACACCTTC
-	few	TRBV6-6	TRBJ2-1	CASSQTEGQFF	TGTGCCAGCAGTCAAACCGAGGGGCAGTTCTTC
-	-	TRBV7-6	TRBJ2-3	CASSGDRTDTQYF	TGTGCCAGTTCAGGGGATAGGACAGATACGCAGTATTTT
-	few	TRBV9	TRBJ2-5	CASSVVASRETQYF	TGTGCCAGCAGCGTAGTGGCCAGTCGGGAGACCCAGTACTTC
-	few	TRBV11-2	TRBJ2-1	CASSSPLRGEQFF	TGTGCCAGCAGCTCCCCCCTAAGGGGTGAGCAGTTCTTC
-	-	TRBV18	TRBJ1-4	CASSPSWGVFEKLFF	TGTGCCAGCTCCCCAAGTTGGGGTGTATTCGAAAAACTGTTTTTT
TRBD1	-	TRBV9	TRBJ2-5	CASSVGTGEETQYF	TGTGCCAGCAGCGTAGGGACAGGGGAAGAGACCCAGTACTTC
TRBD1	-	TRBV5-1	TRBJ2-7	CASSLLGQGDEQYF	TGCGCCAGCAGCTTGCTGGGACAGGGGGACGAGCAGTACTTC